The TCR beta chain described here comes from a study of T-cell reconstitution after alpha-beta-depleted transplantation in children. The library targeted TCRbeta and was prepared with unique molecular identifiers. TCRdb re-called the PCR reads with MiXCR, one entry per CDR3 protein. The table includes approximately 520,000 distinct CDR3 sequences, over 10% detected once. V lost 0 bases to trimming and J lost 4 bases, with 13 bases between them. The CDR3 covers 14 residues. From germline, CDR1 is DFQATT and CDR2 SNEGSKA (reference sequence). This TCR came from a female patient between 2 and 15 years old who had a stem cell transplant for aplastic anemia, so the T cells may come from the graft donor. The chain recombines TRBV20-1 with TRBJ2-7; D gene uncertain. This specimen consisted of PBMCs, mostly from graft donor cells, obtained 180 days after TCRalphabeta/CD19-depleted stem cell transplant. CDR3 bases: TGCAGTGCTAGAGATCGACTTTCGTATTACGAGCAGTACTTC. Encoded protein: CSARDRLSYYEQYF.